The 6 T cell receptor beta chains below come from one sample, sequenced in a study of T cell repertoires in cytomegalovirus infection. TCRdb redid the calling of the reads with MiXCR, one entry per CDR3 protein. The sample gives around 260,000 distinct CDR3 sequences, approximately 8.3% of which show up once; approximately 15% is in the top ten. What was sequenced was PBMCs. These receptors originate from a human donor in good health (CMV status not recorded). Some clones in this sample may be carry-over from other donors' samples.

This clonotype came up many times. The genes are TRBV12-3 or TRBV12-4 and TRBJ1-1; D remains unclear. The CDR3 length is 13 residues. The germline V and J ends were trimmed by 6 bases and 3 bases, with 11 bases remaining between them. CDR3 in DNA: TGTGCCAGCAGCTTTCGGCGGGACACTGAAGCTTTCTTT. It encodes CASSFRRDTEAFF.

The chain is built from TRBV18 and TRBJ2-3, with a weak D call TRBD2 (5 bases). The CDR3 covers 17 residues. Germline V lookup: CDR1 KGHSH, CDR2 LQKENI. V lost 3 bases, J lost 1 base, and 17 bases lay in between. CDR3 residues: CASSPRPAGAGTDTQYF. The DNA of the CDR3 is TGTGCCAGCTCACCCCGGCCGGCGGGCGCGGGCACAGATACGCAGTATTTT.

This clonotype has just a few counts. The CDR3 DNA follows: TGTGCCAGCAGTAAGACAGGGGGCTTCTACGAGCAGTACTTC. Translated: CASSKTGGFYEQYF. The chain combines TRBV25-1 with TRBJ2-7; TRBD1 matches at 10 bases. Trimming at V came to 5 bases and at J to 3 bases, leaving 4 bases not matched to a gene. CDR1 and CDR2 from the germline V gene are MGHDK and SYGVNS. The length of the CDR3 is 14 residues.

This clonotype was seen many times. The chain uses TRBV5-6 and TRBJ2-4; D is undetermined. V lost 2 bases and J 2 bases, leaving 14 bases between the germline ends. The CDR3 runs 16 residues. CDR1 is SGHDT, CDR2 YYEEEE, per germline. In DNA, the CDR3 is TGTGCCAGCAGCTTCCCTGTCGCAAGACCCAAAAACATTCAGTACTTC. Its protein product is CASSFPVARPKNIQYF.

At least ten counts were recorded for this clonotype. The V call is TRBV7-2, the J call TRBJ1-6; perhaps TRBD1 as D (5 bases). Trimming took off 2 bases at V and 7 bases at J, with 12 bases between the two ends. Germline CDR1 is SGHTA and CDR2 is FQGNSA. The length of the CDR3 is 15 residues. The CDR3 DNA reads TGTGCCAGCAGCTTATCAGGGAAGAGGAATTCACCCCTCCACTTT. It yields the protein CASSLSGKRNSPLHF. Based on the CDR3 plus reference TRBV7-2 and TRBJ1-6, the full variable domain is GAGVSQSPSNKVTEKGKDVELRCDPISGHTALYWYRQSLGQGLEFLIYFQGNSAPDKSGLPSDRFSAERTGGSVSTLTIQRTQQEDSAVYLCASSLSGKRNSPLHFGNGTRLTVT.

This clonotype was seen repeatedly, ten times or more. This chain uses TRBV7-2 with TRBJ1-5; D uncertain. CDR1 and CDR2 (germline): SGHTA, FQGNSA. CDR3 size: 15 residues. The V end lost 1 base, the J end lost 9 bases, and 16 bases lay between the germline ends. The CDR3 protein is CASSLEVQAGRPQHF. The CDR3 region has the DNA TGTGCCAGCAGCTTAGAAGTCCAGGCGGGTAGGCCCCAGCATTTT.